The 22 T cell receptor beta chains below were found in one sample sequenced in a study of blood T cell repertoires in COVID-19. TCRdb's copy holds only in-frame clones and misses some; the assay was immunoSEQ multiplex PCR. The sample lists roughly 110,000 clones, 84% occurring once. The sequencing input was peripheral blood. The receptors derive from a woman aged 55-69 years with acute or convalescent COVID-19.

The V gene is TRBV21-1, the J gene TRBJ1-1; the table gives TRBD1 as D, unverified against the DNA. TRBV21-1 is classified as a pseudogene. The CDR3 runs 17 residues. Written as DNA, the CDR3 is TGTGCCAGCAGCAAAGTCACAGGGCTCCACATGAACACTGAAGCTTTCTTT. Translating gives CASSKVTGLHMNTEAFF.

The chain combines TRBV20-1 with TRBJ1-2, with D tentatively TRBD1 (5 bases). This CDR3 comprises 12 residues. Germline CDR1 is DFQATT and CDR2 is SNEGSKA (reference sequence). The V end was cut by 3 bases, the J end by 8 bases, with 13 bases between. The CDR3 protein is CSASLRAGGYTF. DNA of the CDR3: TGCAGTGCTAGTCTCAGGGCAGGGGGCTACACCTTC.

The chain couples TRBV4-2 to TRBJ1-2; D unclear. V was clipped by 0 bases and J by 3 bases, with 11 bases between them. The CDR3 runs 15 residues. Germline V gives CDR1 LGHNA, CDR2 YNFKEQ. Here the CDR3 DNA reads TGTGCCAGCAGCCAAGATATCGCACTGCACTATGGCTACACCTTC. Amino acids: CASSQDIALHYGYTF.

The chain joins TRBV29-1 to TRBJ2-7, with a tentative D call TRBD1 (5 bases). Trimming shortened V by 4 bases and J by 6 bases, and 16 bases separated the two germline ends. CDR3 length equals 13 residues. CDR1 is SQVTM and CDR2 is ANQGSEA in the germline V gene. The CDR3 DNA reads as TGCAGCGTTGCAGGGATATCCCCAGGCGAGCAGTACTTC. Translated: CSVAGISPGEQYF.

The genes are TRBV6-5 and TRBJ1-2, with D perhaps matching TRBD1 (6 bases). Trimming stripped 8 bases from V and 4 bases from J, with 17 bases between. In germline, CDR1 is MNHEY, CDR2 SVGAGI. CDR3 length: 14 residues. CDR3 coding DNA: TGTGCCAGCGGGGGGGCGGATTTTTCCTATGGCTACACCTTC. Its translation is CASGGADFSYGYTF.

This clone came up a few times. The V gene is TRBV30, the J gene TRBJ2-1; D might be TRBD1 (6 bases). The CDR3 loop spans 15 amino acids. V was pared by 5 bases and J by 5 bases, with 19 bases between. CDR1 and CDR2 from the germline V gene are GTSNPN and SVGIG (reference sequence). In DNA, the CDR3 is TGTGCCTGGCAAAGTACCGGGACATACGACAATGAGCAGTTCTTC. This encodes CAWQSTGTYDNEQFF.

J is TRBJ1-4 and V is TRBV18; 9 bases align to TRBD1. The CDR3 spans 17 residues. With V trimmed by 2 bases and J by 5 bases, 9 bases remained unmatched. Germline values: CDR1 KGHSH, CDR2 LQKENI. The DNA of the CDR3 is TGTGCCAGCTCACCAATGGTTTCCGGACAGGGGAATGAAAAACTGTTTTTT. Protein: CASSPMVSGQGNEKLFF.

V usage is TRBV20-1 and J usage is TRBJ1-1; D not certain. V lost 6 bases and J 3 bases, leaving 8 bases between the germline ends. Germline V lookup: CDR1 DFQATT, CDR2 SNEGSKA (reference sequence). The CDR3 runs 11 residues. The CDR3 DNA sequence: TGCAGTGCCCCGGGAGACACTGAAGCTTTCTTT. Residues: CSAPGDTEAFF.

V is TRBV2 and J is TRBJ2-3, with 15 nucleotides matching TRBD2. Germline loops: CDR1 SNHLY, CDR2 FYNNEI. CDR3 length equals 14 residues. The V gene end was trimmed by 9 bases and the J gene end by 6 bases; junction bases not matched to a gene: 4. The CDR3 DNA sequence: TGTGCCAGGGGACTAGCGGGAGGACAGGATACGCAGTATTTT. Its protein product is CARGLAGGQDTQYF.

This clone appeared a few times. J is TRBJ1-4 and V is TRBV10-2, with 11 bases identical to TRBD1. Unmatched junction bases numbered 3, after V lost 8 bases and J lost 7 bases. This CDR3 region has 13 residues. Germline CDR1 is WSHSY and CDR2 is SAAADI. CDR3 in amino acids: CASVDRGLEKLFF. CDR3 DNA sequence: TGCGCCAGCGTGGACAGGGGGCTTGAAAAACTGTTTTTT.

The V gene is TRBV27, the J gene TRBJ1-3; 7 bases map to TRBD1. Per germline, CDR1 MNHEY and CDR2 SMNVEV (reference sequence). The length of the CDR3 is 15 residues. The V gene end was trimmed by 6 bases and the J gene end by 2 bases; junction bases not matched to a gene: 7. CDR3 amino acids: CASRRSTGAGNTIYF. The CDR3 nucleotides read TGTGCCAGCAGACGAAGTACAGGGGCTGGAAACACCATATATTTT.

The V and J genes are TRBV28 and TRBJ1-5; 8 nucleotides match TRBD1. This CDR3 spans 16 amino acids. V lost 5 bases to trimming and J lost 7 bases; unmatched junction nucleotides: 13. Germline CDR1 and CDR2: MDHEN and SYDVKM. The CDR3 DNA reads as TGTGCCAGCAGTACAAGGACAGGGACGACCCAACAGCCCCAGCATTTT. Translated, it gives CASSTRTGTTQQPQHF.

The chain combines TRBV5-4 with TRBJ2-3, with 8 nucleotides matching TRBD2. CDR1 is SGHNT, CDR2 YYREEE, per germline (reference sequence). The V and J ends lost 0 bases and 3 bases, in that order; junction bases with no gene match: 9. CDR3 size: 17 residues. The CDR3 nucleotides read TGTGCCAGCAGCTTGGCCGGGACGGGAGGGCCAACAGATACGCAGTATTTT. Its protein is CASSLAGTGGPTDTQYF. The variable domain in full, with the rest retrieved from reference TRBV5-4 and TRBJ2-3, is ETGVTQSPTHLIKTRGQQVTLRCSSQSGHNTVSWYQQALGQGPQFIFQYYREEENGRGNFPPRFSGLQFPNYSSELNVNALELDDSALYLCASSLAGTGGPTDTQYFGPGTRLTVL.

This clone has only a few counts. V is TRBV19 and J is TRBJ1-1; no reliable D call. Germline CDR1 LNHDA, CDR2 SQIVND (reference sequence). The V end was cut by 5 bases, the J end by 5 bases, with 9 bases between. The CDR3 contains 12 residues. The CDR3 here is CASSLLGTEAFF. CDR3 nucleotide sequence: TGTGCCAGTAGTCTCCTCGGGACTGAAGCTTTCTTT.

The CDR3, as DNA: TGTGCCAGCAGCTTACGCACTAGCGGGAAAGGCCAGACGCAGTATTTT. The encoded protein is CASSLRTSGKGQTQYF. The V and J genes are TRBV7-3 and TRBJ2-3; 10 bases align to TRBD2. Trimming took 2 bases from V and 9 from J; bases not matched to a gene: 11. CDR3 length: 16 amino acids. CDR1 is SGHTA and CDR2 is FQGTGA in the germline V gene.

This chain links TRBV19 with TRBJ1-1; TRBD1 agrees at 11 bases. The CDR3 contains 17 residues. The V gene's germline CDR1 is LNHDA and CDR2 SQIVND (reference sequence). The ends lost 3 bases at V and 4 bases at J; junction bases unmatched: 10. The DNA for the CDR3 is TGTGCCAGTAGTATTGGTCTGGGCGGGACAGGGGGCACTGAAGCTTTCTTT. As protein: CASSIGLGGTGGTEAFF.

This chain links TRBV7-8 with TRBJ2-2; possibly TRBD1 for D (5 bases). The germline V and J ends were trimmed by 3 bases and 2 bases, with 16 bases remaining between them. CDR1 is SGHVS, CDR2 FQNEAQ, per germline. CDR3 length equals 17 residues. The CDR3 reads CASSLAPWQGNTGELFF. As DNA, the CDR3 is TGTGCCAGCAGCTTGGCCCCGTGGCAGGGAAACACCGGGGAGCTGTTTTTT.

The chain's CDR3 is CASSASPGEVNTEAFF. CDR3 bases: TGTGCCAGCAGCGCCTCGCCGGGGGAAGTGAACACTGAAGCTTTCTTT. The V gene is TRBV7-9, the J gene TRBJ1-1; a possible D gene is TRBD1 (5 bases). Per germline, CDR1 SEHNR and CDR2 FQNEAQ (reference sequence). The CDR3 extends over 16 amino acids. V was trimmed by 5 bases and J by 0 bases, leaving 16 bases between them.

This clone appeared once. The chain couples TRBV11-1 to TRBJ2-1, with a tentative D call TRBD1 (6 bases). Germline CDR1 is SGHAT and CDR2 is FQDESV (reference sequence). V lost 2 bases and J lost 10, with 12 bases in between. The CDR3 covers 13 residues. The CDR3 loop is CASSLTGFREQFF. The CDR3 nucleotides read TGTGCCAGCAGCTTAACAGGGTTTAGGGAGCAGTTCTTC.

Note on this clone: In the same sample, other DNA sequences code for this CDR3. The rearrangement uses TRBV19 and TRBJ1-5, with D possibly being TRBD1 (6 bases). V was pared by 3 bases and J by 5 bases, with 11 bases between. This CDR3 contains 14 residues. The germline V gene encodes CDR1 LNHDA and CDR2 SQIVND (reference sequence). CDR3 sequence: CASSMKQGDQPQHF. The CDR3 nucleotides are TGTGCCAGTAGTATGAAACAGGGAGATCAGCCCCAGCATTTT.

The chain recombines TRBV27 with TRBJ1-4, with D uncertain. CDR3 length: 14 residues. Germline V CDR1 and CDR2: MNHEY, SMNVEV (reference sequence). Trimming left V 6 bases short and J 0 bases short, with 8 bases between. The CDR3 region has the DNA TGTGCCAGCAGCTACGGTGCAACTAATGAAAAACTGTTTTTT. It codes for CASSYGATNEKLFF. Full variable domain (rest looked up from reference TRBV27 and TRBJ1-4): EAQVTQNPRYLITVTGKKLTVTCSQNMNHEYMSWYRQDPGLGLRQIYYSMNVEVTDKGDVPEGYKVSRKEKRNFPLILESPSPNQTSLYFCASSYGATNEKLFFGSGTQLSVL.

The chain has TRBV7-2 and TRBJ1-5; perhaps TRBD1 as D (6 bases). This CDR3 contains 16 residues. Germline V gene data show CDR1 as SGHTA and CDR2 as FQGNSA. Trimming cost V 5 bases and J 7 bases, with 21 bases left between them. CDR3 nucleotides: TGTGCCAGCAGCCCTAGCGGGGGCAGGATGGGGCAGCCCCAGCATTTT. Translation gives CASSPSGGRMGQPQHF. The full variable domain, completed using reference TRBV7-2 and TRBJ1-5, is GAGVSQSPSNKVTEKGKDVELRCDPISGHTALYWYRQSLGQGLEFLIYFQGNSAPDKSGLPSDRFSAERTGGSVSTLTIQRTQQEDSAVYLCASSPSGGRMGQPQHFGDGTRLSIL.